In its sample, the clone carrying this TCR beta chain was seen once. This specimen belongs to a study of regulatory T cells in long-lasting Graves disease. The time point here: persistent/refractory GD, antithyroid drugs over 5 years with positive TRAb. From PBMCs, RNA was extracted and then used to make the TCR library. Trimming cost V 2 bases and J 0 bases; bases outside gene matches: 10. CDR3 length: 19 residues. The germline V gene has CDR1 SGHDN and CDR2 FVKESK. Construction of TCR beta libraries relied on iRepertoire HTBI primers and on Arm-PCR targeting CDR3 regions. TCRdb itself ran the multiplex PCR reads through MiXCR, one entry per CDR3 protein. This table has roughly 400,000 distinct CDR3 sequences, around 20% appearing once.

Sequencing used peripheral blood mononuclear cells (PBMCs), obtained when the disease was refractory, from a patient treated with antithyroid drugs. This clonotype originated in a female donor with Graves disease. The V and J genes are TRBV14 and TRBJ2-7; 13 positions match TRBD2. DNA of the CDR3: TGTGCCAGCAGCCAAAGTCCCGGGACTAGCGGGGCCCCCTCCTACGAGCAGTACTTC. Encoded protein: CASSQSPGTSGAPSYEQYF. Together with reference TRBV14 and TRBJ2-7, the CDR3 gives the full variable domain: EAGVTQFPSHSVIEKGQTVTLRCDPISGHDNLYWYRRVMGKEIKFLLHFVKESKQDESGMPNNRFLAERTGGTYSTLKVQPAELEDSGVYFCASSQSPGTSGAPSYEQYFGPGTRLTVT.